This entry concerns a single TCR beta chain. Its antigen is not identified. CD4+ T cells that had been cultured provided DNA sequenced with the Oncomine TCR Beta short-read assay. Via MiXCR, TCRdb re-called the PCR reads, giving one row per CDR3 protein. Counted here are about 23,000 distinct CDR3 sequences, about 35% occurring once; the ten biggest clones make up around 8.2%. These data belong to a study of vaccination and CD4 T cells after COVID-19. Time point reported: late sampling 161 to 241 days after vaccination in a few convalescent patients. As for treatment: roughly 10-day PBMC culture with coronavirus spike peptide pools or control peptides (ViraFEST assay). The CDR3 runs to 12 residues. With 4 bases removed from V and 7 bases from J, the gap between germline ends came to 8 bases. Germline V gene sequence: CDR1 MNHEY, CDR2 SVGAGI.

Sequencing was performed on CD4+ T cells from blood, cultured in vitro, taken about 7 months after SARS-CoV-2 vaccination. This receptor was obtained from a human donor who had recovered from COVID-19. The chain employs TRBV6-5 and TRBJ2-1; D is unresolved. CDR3 loop: CASSSLWNEQFF. DNA of the CDR3: TGTGCCAGCAGTTCCCTTTGGAATGAGCAGTTCTTC.